The source of this T cell receptor beta chain is a study of cytomegalovirus exposure and HLA in healthy donors. Background on the study: In a previous analysis, 95 million to 130 million unique TCR beta sequences were found from 150 million to 200 million T cells.

PCR was performed using 60 Vbeta and 13 Jbeta primers. Study processing details: Per a later analysis, the number of unique TCR beta chains was some 82 million, of which about 11 million were shared. Measured with immunoSEQ multiplex PCR; TCRdb has only the in-frame clones, and not every one. Clonal size and the V and J genes are those of that table, whereas D and trimming came from the DNA. The sample records roughly 80,000 clones, 81% being singletons. Notes on this clone: Its antigen is undetermined.

Study observations and caveats: Several of the most significant clusters appeared linked to common viral pathogens, based on a later analysis.

The V end was cut by 3 bases, the J end by 2 bases, with 8 bases between. The CDR3 is made up of 13 amino acids. Germline V gene data show CDR1 as MNHEY and CDR2 as SMNVEV (reference sequence). Donors showed nominal health when sampled, although they likely had unrecorded immune exposures. The chain employs TRBV27 and TRBJ2-7, with unresolved D. The source is a woman in her twenties or thirties in good health and CMV-seronegative. Specimen: PBMCs. DNA of the CDR3: TGTGCCAGCAGTTTTGGTCCTACCTACGAGCAGTACTTC. It is translated as CASSFGPTYEQYF.